These 17 T cell receptor beta chains came from one sample sequenced in a study of cytomegalovirus exposure and HLA in healthy donors. Profiled with immunoSEQ multiplex PCR; TCRdb holds only in-frame clones, not every one. The table records about 120,000 clones, around 89% of them present only once. Material: PBMCs. The origin of the receptors is a woman aged 18-29 years in good health and CMV-seropositive.

The CDR3, as DNA: TGTGCCAGCAGCCTCCGGGGAGGGGTCGGAAACACCATATATTTT. This codes for CASSLRGGVGNTIYF. The chain has TRBV13 and TRBJ1-3, with D maybe TRBD1 (5 bases). The V gene's germline CDR1 is PRHDT and CDR2 FYEKMQ (reference sequence). Trimming removed 5 bases at V and 4 bases at J, with 15 bases between. This CDR3 comprises 15 residues.

The chain combines TRBV7-2 with TRBJ1-2; D is perhaps TRBD1 (6 bases). CDR1 SGHTA and CDR2 FQGNSA come from the germline V gene. This CDR3 has 13 amino acids. The V end lost 5 bases, the J end lost 5 bases, and 12 bases lay between the germline ends. Here the CDR3 DNA reads TGTGCCAGCAGCAAGACAGGAAAATATGGCTACACCTTC. Translated: CASSKTGKYGYTF.

This clone came up a few times. The V call is TRBV28, the J call TRBJ2-1, with TRBD2 as a possible D gene (6 bases). Trimming shortened V by 2 bases and J by 5 bases, and 13 bases separated the two germline ends. Germline CDR1 reads MDHEN; CDR2 reads SYDVKM. The CDR3 length is 15 residues. In DNA form, the CDR3 reads TGTGCCAGCAGTTTACGGTTAGCGGCGAACAATGAGCAGTTCTTC. Protein: CASSLRLAANNEQFF.

The V gene is TRBV5-4, the J gene TRBJ2-7; D is perhaps TRBD2 (5 bases). Germline lookup yields CDR1 SGHNT and CDR2 YYREEE (reference sequence). Trimming stripped 4 bases from V and 7 bases from J, with 12 bases between. This CDR3 is 12 amino acids long. The CDR3 DNA follows: TGTGCCAGCAGCACCGGTACGGGGGAGCAGTACTTC. Amino acids: CASSTGTGEQYF.

The chain joins TRBV4-3 to TRBJ2-2; D is perhaps TRBD2 (6 bases). Trimming removed 0 bases from V and 1 base from J, with 9 bases in between. The germline gives CDR1 LGHNA, CDR2 YSLEER. The CDR3 length is 16 residues. CDR3 DNA sequence: TGCGCCAGCAGCCAAGAGTTGGGGGGGAACACCGGGGAGCTGTTTTTT. This sequence encodes CASSQELGGNTGELFF.

A single count supports this clone. CDR3 sequence (DNA): TGCGCCAGCAGCCAAGATCCCAGGCGCACAGATACGCAGTATTTT. Protein product: CASSQDPRRTDTQYF. The chain carries TRBV4-1 and TRBJ2-3; D unresolved. Germline lookup yields CDR1 MGHRA and CDR2 YSYEKL. This CDR3 spans 15 amino acids. The ends were cut back, 0 bases at V and 1 base at J, with 8 bases in the middle.

The rearrangement links TRBV11-3 to TRBJ2-1, with 11 bases that match TRBD2. The germline V gene has CDR1 SGHNT and CDR2 YENEEA. The CDR3 length is 14 residues. V was clipped by 6 bases and J by 11 bases; unmatched bases: 9. As DNA, the CDR3 is TGTGCCAGCAGTCTAACTAGCGGGAGTAGTCAGCAGTTCTTC. This codes for CASSLTSGSSQQFF.

The V call is TRBV7-8, the J call TRBJ2-5; D gene uncertain. Germline V gives CDR1 SGHVS, CDR2 FQNEAQ. V was shortened by 3 bases and J by 1 base, with 9 bases between the two germline ends. This CDR3 has 14 amino acids. Here the CDR3 reads CASSLLGGQETQYF. In DNA, the CDR3 is TGTGCCAGCAGCTTGCTTGGCGGCCAAGAGACCCAGTACTTC.

The V call is TRBV5-8, the J call TRBJ1-5; tentative D call: TRBD1 (6 bases). Trimming cost V 6 bases and J 5 bases, with 12 bases left between them. This CDR3 is built from 13 residues. Germline V gives CDR1 SGHTS, CDR2 YDEGEE. The CDR3 coding sequence is TGTGCCAGCACCACCCCAGGGGATCAGCCCCAGCATTTT. Its translation: CASTTPGDQPQHF.

This chain links TRBV5-1 with TRBJ2-3, with 7 bases that match TRBD1. Trimming took 2 bases from V and 6 from J; bases not matched to a gene: 15. This CDR3 comprises 17 residues. The V gene's germline CDR1 is SGHRS and CDR2 YFSETQ. The chain's CDR3 is CASSLRTAGGGFDTQYF. As DNA, the CDR3 is TGCGCCAGCAGCTTAAGAACAGCAGGGGGTGGTTTCGATACGCAGTATTTT.

This chain joins TRBV29-1 and TRBJ2-4, with 9 nucleotides matching TRBD1. Germline V gene lookup returns CDR1 SQVTM and CDR2 ANQGSEA. V was clipped by 6 bases and J by 8 bases; unmatched bases: 5. The CDR3 spans 12 residues. CDR3 coding DNA: TGCAGCGTCTGGACAGGGGAGGACATTCAGTACTTC. Amino acid sequence: CSVWTGEDIQYF.

This chain joins TRBV7-6 and TRBJ2-3; 7 bases match TRBD2. The CDR3 has 17 residues. Looked up from germline, CDR1 is SGHVS and CDR2 is FNYEAQ. The J segment lost 4 bases and the V segment lost 1 base, leaving 11 bases of the junction unmatched. The CDR3 loop reads CASSLVESREIPDTQYF. The CDR3 bases are TGTGCCAGCAGCTTAGTAGAGTCGCGGGAGATCCCAGATACGCAGTATTTT. The whole variable domain, remainder taken from reference TRBV7-6 and TRBJ2-3, is GAGVSQSPRYKVTKRGQDVALRCDPISGHVSLYWYRQALGQGPEFLTYFNYEAQQDKSGLPNDRFSAERPEGSISTLTIQRTEQRDSAMYRCASSLVESREIPDTQYFGPGTRLTVL.

V and J are TRBV4-3 and TRBJ2-1; 9 bases are a match to TRBD2. Germline V gene lookup returns CDR1 LGHNA and CDR2 YSLEER. This CDR3 comprises 13 residues. J gave up 15 bases and V 4 bases, and 10 bases lay outside the gene matches. The CDR3 bases are TGCGCCAGCAGCCTAGGAGCGGGAGGTAGTCTGTTCTTC. Encoded protein: CASSLGAGGSLFF.

The genes are TRBV5-6 and TRBJ2-7; TRBD2 matches at 10 bases. The length of the CDR3 is 15 residues. Germline V gene sequence: CDR1 SGHDT, CDR2 YYEEEE. The J segment lost 7 bases and the V segment lost 2 bases, leaving 9 bases of the junction unmatched. The CDR3 DNA reads as TGTGCCAGCAGCTTTTCCAGTAGCGGGAGGCTAGAGCAGTACTTC. Encoded protein: CASSFSSSGRLEQYF.

This clone was recorded only once. The V and J genes are TRBV2 and TRBJ2-5, with D possibly being TRBD1 (6 bases). CDR1 is SNHLY, CDR2 FYNNEI, per germline. V dropped 5 bases and J dropped 5 bases, with 18 bases sitting between them. The CDR3 consists of 15 residues. As DNA, the CDR3 is TGTGCCAGCAGTTCCGGAGGACAGACGTTGGAGACCCAGTACTTC. Translation: CASSSGGQTLETQYF. The entire variable domain, with the rest obtained from reference TRBV2 and TRBJ2-5, is as follows: EPEVTQTPSHQVTQMGQEVILRCVPISNHLYFYWYRQILGQKVEFLVSFYNNEISEKSEIFDDQFSVERPDGSNFTLKIRSTKLEDSAMYFCASSSGGQTLETQYFGPGTRLLVL.

This chain connects TRBV2 to TRBJ2-7; TRBD1 aligns across 8 bases. The CDR3 consists of 13 residues. V dropped 7 bases and J dropped 4; count of bases not matched to a gene: 6. CDR1 is SNHLY and CDR2 is FYNNEI in the germline V gene. The CDR3 nucleotides read TGTGCCAGCAAGGCCAGGGGGCTTTACGAGCAGTACTTC. It translates to CASKARGLYEQYF.

This sequence joins TRBV5-4 and TRBJ1-1, with 7 bases lining up with TRBD1. The V and J ends lost 4 bases and 5 bases, in that order; junction bases with no gene match: 11. This CDR3 contains 15 residues. The V gene's germline CDR1 is SGHNT and CDR2 YYREEE (reference sequence). Here the CDR3 DNA reads TGTGCCAGCAGCGGGACCTACAGGGGAAAGACTGAAGCTTTCTTT. Its protein product is CASSGTYRGKTEAFF. Full variable domain (rest looked up from reference TRBV5-4 and TRBJ1-1): ETGVTQSPTHLIKTRGQQVTLRCSSQSGHNTVSWYQQALGQGPQFIFQYYREEENGRGNFPPRFSGLQFPNYSSELNVNALELDDSALYLCASSGTYRGKTEAFFGQGTRLTVV.